These 30 T cell receptor beta chains were all obtained from the same sample, sequenced in a study of control samples from healthy donors and cancer patients. Data came from immunoSEQ multiplex PCR; TCRdb stores just in-frame clones and leaves some out. In the table there are 60,000 or so clones, approximately 95% of which are singletons. The sequenced sample consisted of blood. The receptors were gathered from a woman younger than 35 in good health.

The gene calls are TRBV7-6 and TRBJ2-2, with a tentative D call TRBD1 (5 bases). Germline CDR1 SGHVS, CDR2 FNYEAQ. V lost 1 base, J lost 2 bases, and 11 bases lay in between. CDR3 length equals 16 residues. The CDR3 region is CASSLGQGPNTGELFF. CDR3 coding DNA: TGTGCCAGCAGCTTAGGTCAGGGCCCCAACACCGGGGAGCTGTTTTTT. The variable domain in full, with the rest retrieved from reference TRBV7-6 and TRBJ2-2, is GAGVSQSPRYKVTKRGQDVALRCDPISGHVSLYWYRQALGQGPEFLTYFNYEAQQDKSGLPNDRFSAERPEGSISTLTIQRTEQRDSAMYRCASSLGQGPNTGELFFGEGSRLTVL.

The chain is built from TRBV6-2 or TRBV6-3 and TRBJ1-2; a possible D gene is TRBD1 (5 bases). This CDR3 region has 11 residues. CDR1 and CDR2 from the germline V gene are MNHEY and SVGEGT. The germline V and J ends were trimmed by 3 bases and 14 bases, with 13 bases remaining between them. CDR3 protein: CASSYLQGRTF. CDR3 sequence (DNA): TGTGCCAGCAGTTATCTCCAGGGTCGGACCTTC.

V usage is TRBV6-2 or TRBV6-3 and J usage is TRBJ2-3, with 12 bases that match TRBD2. The length of the CDR3 is 15 residues. Germline V gene lookup returns CDR1 MNHEY and CDR2 SVGEGT. J was trimmed by 9 bases and V by 2 bases; bases with no gene match: 6. As DNA, the CDR3 is TGTGCCAGCAGTTACCTGTCTAGCGGGGGGGCCACGCAGTATTTT. As protein: CASSYLSSGGATQYF.

This chain joins TRBV15 and TRBJ2-1; D not certain. The CDR3 is 11 amino acids. The V gene lost 6 bases and the J gene lost 12 bases, with 12 bases spanning the gap. From germline, CDR1 is LNHNV and CDR2 YYDKDF (reference sequence). CDR3: CATSSGWLQFF. In nucleotides, the CDR3 is TGTGCCACCAGTAGTGGGTGGCTGCAGTTCTTC.

The chain joins TRBV7-3 to TRBJ1-1; D remains unclear. V was clipped by 0 bases and J by 3 bases, with 14 bases between them. The length of the CDR3 is 16 residues. Germline-derived CDR1 and CDR2 are SGHTA and FQGTGA. This chain's CDR3 is CASSLTPGTIDTEAFF. The DNA for the CDR3 is TGTGCCAGCAGCTTAACCCCGGGTACAATCGACACTGAAGCTTTCTTT.

The genes are TRBV7-2 and TRBJ2-3; D gene unclear. In germline, CDR1 is SGHTA, CDR2 FQGNSA. The CDR3 covers 12 residues. Trimming left V 1 base short and J 6 bases short, with 5 bases between. CDR3 protein: CASSLGPDTQYF. In DNA form, the CDR3 reads TGTGCCAGCAGCTTAGGTCCGGATACGCAGTATTTT.

This chain uses TRBV5-8 with TRBJ1-6; perhaps TRBD1 as D (6 bases). Between the trimmed V and J ends, which lost 0 bases and 5 bases, there was a span of 12 bases. CDR3 size: 16 residues. The germline V gene has CDR1 SGHTS and CDR2 YDEGEE. This CDR3 reads CASSLEGTLNNSPLHF. DNA for the CDR3: TGTGCCAGCAGCTTGGAGGGGACACTTAATAATTCACCCCTCCACTTT.

Here the CDR3 reads CASSEDGANTEAFF. As DNA, the CDR3 is TGTGCCAGCAGCGAGGACGGAGCGAACACTGAAGCTTTCTTT. The V call is TRBV9, the J call TRBJ1-1, with D hard to call. Trimming stripped 3 bases from V and 1 base from J, with 10 bases between. Germline V lookup: CDR1 SGDLS, CDR2 YYNGEE. The CDR3 loop spans 14 amino acids. Variable domain in full (rest from reference TRBV9 and TRBJ1-1): DSGVTQTPKHLITATGQRVTLRCSPRSGDLSVYWYQQSLDQGLQFLIQYYNGEERAKGNILERFSAQQFPDLHSELNLSSLELGDSALYFCASSEDGANTEAFFGQGTRLTVV.

The chain couples TRBV5-6 to TRBJ1-1; maybe TRBD1 (5 bases). V lost 1 base and J 1 base, leaving 14 bases between the germline ends. CDR3 length equals 16 residues. Germline CDR1 reads SGHDT; CDR2 reads YYEEEE. The CDR3 DNA reads TGTGCCAGCAGCTTGCGGGGGGGTGGTTCGAACACTGAAGCTTTCTTT. Amino acid sequence: CASSLRGGGSNTEAFF.

The chain carries TRBV7-6 and TRBJ2-3; D unclear. The CDR3 covers 16 residues. Germline CDR1 is SGHVS and CDR2 is FNYEAQ. V was shortened by 2 bases and J by 0 bases, with 12 bases between the two germline ends. CDR3 loop: CASSLQPAPSTDTQYF. In DNA, the CDR3 is TGTGCCAGCAGCTTACAGCCGGCCCCGAGCACAGATACGCAGTATTTT.

This clone was counted between two and nine times. This chain connects TRBV4-2 to TRBJ2-6, with TRBD1 matching 8 bases. CDR1 and CDR2 from the germline V gene are LGHNA and YNFKEQ. The CDR3 consists of 16 residues. The trim removed 0 bases at V and 2 bases at J, leaving 0 bases unmatched. This CDR3 is CASSQEQGAGANVLTF. The CDR3 coding sequence is TGTGCCAGCAGCCAAGAACAGGGGGCTGGGGCCAACGTCCTGACTTTC.

V is TRBV2 and J is TRBJ1-4; possibly TRBD1 for D (5 bases). Trimming left V 9 bases short and J 8 bases short, with 13 bases between. Per germline, CDR1 SNHLY and CDR2 FYNNEI. The CDR3 loop spans 12 amino acids. CDR3 nucleotide sequence: TGTGCCAGAGGGGTATTAGGGGAAAAACTGTTTTTT. Encoded protein: CARGVLGEKLFF.

The chain employs TRBV2 and TRBJ2-3, with 9 bases fitting TRBD1. This CDR3 comprises 14 residues. Germline V gene sequence: CDR1 SNHLY, CDR2 FYNNEI. With V trimmed by 5 bases and J by 3 bases, 3 bases remained unmatched. In DNA, the CDR3 is TGTGCCAGCAGTTCCGGGACAGGGACAGATACGCAGTATTTT. It yields the protein CASSSGTGTDTQYF.

This clone was seen once. The chain employs TRBV6-4 and TRBJ2-1; 9 nucleotides agree with TRBD2. The CDR3 runs 14 residues. V was pared by 5 bases and J by 3 bases, with 2 bases of the junction left unmatched. The V gene's germline CDR1 is MRHNA and CDR2 SNTAGT. The CDR3 DNA follows: TGTGCCAGCAGTTCTAGCGGGGACTACAATGAGCAGTTCTTC. Protein product: CASSSSGDYNEQFF.

This sequence joins TRBV4-3 and TRBJ2-1, with TRBD2 identical over 14 bases. Germline CDR1 is LGHNA and CDR2 is YSLEER. The CDR3 has 20 amino acids. The trim removed 5 bases at V and 2 bases at J, leaving 14 bases unmatched. CDR3 region: CASSAERIGLAGGPYNEQFF. The CDR3 region has the DNA TGCGCCAGCAGCGCCGAGCGGATTGGACTAGCGGGGGGACCCTACAATGAGCAGTTCTTC.

The CDR3, as DNA: TGTGCCAGCAGCTTAGGGTACGGCGGCTCCTACGAGCAGTACTTC. Its protein is CASSLGYGGSYEQYF. The chain links TRBV7-2 to TRBJ2-7; D is uncertain. With 1 base removed from V and 0 bases from J, the gap between germline ends came to 10 bases. Germline values: CDR1 SGHTA, CDR2 FQGNSA. The CDR3 covers 15 residues.

V gene TRBV6-1 combines with J gene TRBJ1-1; TRBD1 might be the D (6 bases). In germline, CDR1 is MNHNS, CDR2 SASEGT. The CDR3 contains 13 residues. Deletions cut 3 bases from V and 1 base from J, with 6 bases between. In DNA, the CDR3 is TGTGCCAGCAGTGACAGGGGGAACACTGAAGCTTTCTTT. This codes for CASSDRGNTEAFF.

The count of this clone is one. The chain recombines TRBV3-1 (or the pseudogene TRBV3-2) with TRBJ1-3; 7 bases are shared with TRBD1. Trimming took 3 bases from V and 5 from J; bases not matched to a gene: 4. The V gene's germline CDR1 is LGHDT and CDR2 YNNKEL (reference sequence). The CDR3 sequence is 14 residues long. CDR3 sequence reads: CASSQQTGRNTIYF. In DNA form, the CDR3 reads TGTGCCAGCAGCCAGCAGACAGGGCGAAACACCATATATTTT.

The rearrangement uses TRBV19 and TRBJ1-6; D uncertain. Germline-derived CDR1 and CDR2 are LNHDA and SQIVND (reference sequence). There are 17 residues in the CDR3. Trimming took 2 bases from V and 10 from J, leaving 21 bases between them. CDR3 region: CASSISRVTRWWSPLHF. The CDR3 DNA follows: TGTGCCAGTAGTATAAGCCGAGTTACTAGGTGGTGGTCACCCCTCCACTTT.

The chain carries TRBV24-1 and TRBJ1-2, with D possibly TRBD1 on 5 matching bases. CDR1 is KGHDR and CDR2 is SFDVKD in the germline V gene. The CDR3 runs to 13 residues. V gave up 3 bases and J gave up 4 bases, with 8 bases separating them. The CDR3 nucleotides are TGTGCCACCAGTGATAGGAGGGGCTATGGCTACACCTTC. Translation gives CATSDRRGYGYTF.

V usage is TRBV5-1 and J usage is TRBJ1-1; D is perhaps TRBD1 (6 bases). V lost 5 bases to trimming and J lost 6 bases, with 20 bases between them. The CDR3 is made up of 15 amino acids. Germline V gives CDR1 SGHRS, CDR2 YFSETQ. CDR3 region: CASSSTGQFDSEAFF. The CDR3 coding sequence is TGCGCCAGCAGTAGCACTGGACAGTTCGACTCTGAAGCTTTCTTT.

This clone was seen a single time. The chain is built from TRBV5-1 and TRBJ1-1, with D possibly TRBD1 on 5 matching bases. Trimming removed 4 bases at V and 8 bases at J, with 21 bases between. Looked up from germline, CDR1 is SGHRS and CDR2 is YFSETQ. The CDR3 is 15 residues long. CDR3 loop: CASSLLTGGVREAFF. The CDR3 bases are TGCGCCAGCAGCCTACTGACGGGGGGTGTTAGAGAAGCTTTCTTT.

V is TRBV28 and J is TRBJ1-4; TRBD1 agrees at 7 bases. The CDR3 extends over 15 amino acids. Germline CDR1 reads MDHEN; CDR2 reads SYDVKM. The V segment lost 1 base and the J segment 4 bases; nucleotides outside the gene matches: 3. The CDR3 sequence: CASSLSGQLNEKLFF. The DNA for the CDR3 is TGTGCCAGCAGTTTATCGGGACAGCTTAATGAAAAACTGTTTTTT.

This clone came up once. This rearrangement joins TRBV11-3 to TRBJ1-1; no clear D. Trimming removed 0 bases at V and 2 bases at J, with 1 base between. Germline-derived CDR1 and CDR2 are SGHNT and YENEEA. The CDR3 loop spans 12 amino acids. The CDR3 loop is CASSLDNTEAFF. CDR3 in DNA: TGTGCCAGCAGCTTAGATAACACTGAAGCTTTCTTT.

This rearrangement joins TRBV29-1 to TRBJ2-1; D is unclear. The CDR3 consists of 12 residues. Germline loops: CDR1 SQVTM, CDR2 ANQGSEA. CDR3 in amino acids: CSVGLSYNEQFF. The DNA of the CDR3 is TGCAGTGTAGGCCTCTCCTACAATGAGCAGTTCTTC.

The V call is TRBV5-1, the J call TRBJ2-3; no firm D call. This CDR3 is 13 amino acids long. CDR1 and CDR2 (germline): SGHRS, YFSETQ. V gave up 1 base and J gave up 3 bases, with 6 bases separating them. The CDR3 coding sequence is TGCGCCAGCAGCTTGTTAACGACAGATACGCAGTATTTT. Translation: CASSLLTTDTQYF.

This sequence joins TRBV6-2 or TRBV6-3 and TRBJ2-2; 7 nucleotides agree with TRBD1. This CDR3 comprises 15 residues. Germline V CDR1 and CDR2: MNHEY, SVGEGT. V dropped 0 bases and J dropped 9; count of bases not matched to a gene: 7. CDR3 in DNA: TGTGCCAGCAGTTACTCCTCCGACAGGGTCCGGGAGCTGTTTTTT. The encoded protein is CASSYSSDRVRELFF.

The chain couples TRBV30 to TRBJ2-7; D not certain. Germline CDR1 and CDR2: GTSNPN and SVGIG (reference sequence). V lost 3 bases and J lost 3, with 18 bases in between. The length of the CDR3 is 15 residues. The chain's CDR3 is CAWSVWDVSGYEQYF. DNA of the CDR3: TGTGCCTGGAGCGTCTGGGATGTTTCGGGCTACGAGCAGTACTTC. Variable domain in full (rest from reference TRBV30 and TRBJ2-7): SQTIHQWPATLVQPVGSPLSLECTVEGTSNPNLYWYRQAAGRGLQLLFYSVGIGQISSEVPQNLSASRPQDRQFILSSKKLLLSDSGFYLCAWSVWDVSGYEQYFGPGTRLTVT.

This clone was seen once. V gene TRBV30 combines with J gene TRBJ2-2; no definite D call. V was shortened by 1 base and J by 8 bases, with 2 bases between the two germline ends. Germline V lookup: CDR1 GTSNPN, CDR2 SVGIG (reference sequence). The CDR3 spans 10 residues. The CDR3 bases are TGTGCCTGGAGTGAAGGGGAGCTGTTTTTT. Translating gives CAWSEGELFF.

The V and J genes are TRBV4-3 and TRBJ1-1; 11 bases match TRBD1. V dropped 3 bases and J dropped 5; count of bases not matched to a gene: 8. The CDR3 runs 16 residues. Germline lookup yields CDR1 LGHNA and CDR2 YSLEER. CDR3 sequence: CASSQETGTGGTEAFF. The CDR3 bases are TGCGCCAGCAGCCAGGAGACCGGGACAGGGGGGACTGAAGCTTTCTTT.